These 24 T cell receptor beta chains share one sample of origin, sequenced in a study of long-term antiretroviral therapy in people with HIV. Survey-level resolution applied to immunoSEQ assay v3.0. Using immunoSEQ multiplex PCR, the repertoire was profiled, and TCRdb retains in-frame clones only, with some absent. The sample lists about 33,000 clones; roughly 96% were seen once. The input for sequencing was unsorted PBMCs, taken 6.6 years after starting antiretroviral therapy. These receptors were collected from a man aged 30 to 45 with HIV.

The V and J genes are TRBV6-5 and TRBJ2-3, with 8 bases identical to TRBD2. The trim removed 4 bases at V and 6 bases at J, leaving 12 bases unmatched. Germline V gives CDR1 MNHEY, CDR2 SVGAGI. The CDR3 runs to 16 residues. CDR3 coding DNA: TGTGCCAGCAGTTCTCTTTCCCCCGGGACTAGTGATACGCAGTATTTT. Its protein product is CASSSLSPGTSDTQYF.

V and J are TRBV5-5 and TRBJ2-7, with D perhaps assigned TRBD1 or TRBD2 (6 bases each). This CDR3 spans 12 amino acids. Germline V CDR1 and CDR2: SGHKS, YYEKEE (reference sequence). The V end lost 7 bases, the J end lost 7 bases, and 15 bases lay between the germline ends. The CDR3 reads CASGRGAREQYF. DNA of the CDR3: TGTGCCAGCGGAAGGGGGGCGAGGGAGCAGTACTTC.

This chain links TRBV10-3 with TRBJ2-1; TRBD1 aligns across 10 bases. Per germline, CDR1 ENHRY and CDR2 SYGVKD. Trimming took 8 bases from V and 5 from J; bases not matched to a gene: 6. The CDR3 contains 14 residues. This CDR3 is CAIAGTGVDNEQFF. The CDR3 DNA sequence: TGTGCCATCGCCGGGACAGGGGTGGACAATGAGCAGTTCTTC.

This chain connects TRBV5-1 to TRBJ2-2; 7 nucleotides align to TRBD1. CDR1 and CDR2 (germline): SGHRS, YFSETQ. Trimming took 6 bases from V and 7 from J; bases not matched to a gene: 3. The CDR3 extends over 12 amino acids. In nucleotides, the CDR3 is TGCGCCAGCACAGGGGGTGTCGGGGAGCTGTTTTTT. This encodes CASTGGVGELFF.

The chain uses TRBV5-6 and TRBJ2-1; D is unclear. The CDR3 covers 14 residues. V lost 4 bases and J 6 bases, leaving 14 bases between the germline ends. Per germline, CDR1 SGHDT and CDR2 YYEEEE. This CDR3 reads CASSPVVIGNEQFF. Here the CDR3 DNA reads TGTGCCAGCAGCCCTGTTGTAATTGGCAATGAGCAGTTCTTC.

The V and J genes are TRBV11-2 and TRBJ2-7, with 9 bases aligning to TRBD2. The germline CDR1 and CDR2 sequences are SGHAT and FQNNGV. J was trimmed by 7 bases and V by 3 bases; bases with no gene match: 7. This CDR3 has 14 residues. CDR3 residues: CASSFKAGGKEQYF. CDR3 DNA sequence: TGTGCCAGCAGCTTTAAGGCGGGAGGGAAAGAGCAGTACTTC.

The CDR3 coding sequence is TGTGCCAGCAGTTTGGCGGACCGTCAGCCCCAGCATTTT. This gives the protein CASSLADRQPQHF. This sequence joins TRBV6-6 and TRBJ1-5; D ambiguous. The CDR3 spans 13 residues. The ends were cut back, 4 bases at V and 6 bases at J, with 10 bases in the middle. CDR1 MNHNY and CDR2 SVGAGI come from the germline V gene (reference sequence).

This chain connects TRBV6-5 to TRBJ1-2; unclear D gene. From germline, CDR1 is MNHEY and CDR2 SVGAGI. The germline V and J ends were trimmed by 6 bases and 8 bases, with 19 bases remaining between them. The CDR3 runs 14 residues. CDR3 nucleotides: TGTGCCAGCAGCCAGACTCCAGGTGCTAGCGGCTACACCTTC. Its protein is CASSQTPGASGYTF.

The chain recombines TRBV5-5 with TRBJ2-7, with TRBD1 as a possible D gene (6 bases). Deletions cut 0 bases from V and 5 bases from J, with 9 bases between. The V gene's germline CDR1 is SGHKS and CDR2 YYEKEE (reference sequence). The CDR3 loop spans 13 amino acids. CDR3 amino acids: CASSLGGRNEQYF. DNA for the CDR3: TGTGCCAGCAGCTTGGGGGGGCGGAACGAGCAGTACTTC.

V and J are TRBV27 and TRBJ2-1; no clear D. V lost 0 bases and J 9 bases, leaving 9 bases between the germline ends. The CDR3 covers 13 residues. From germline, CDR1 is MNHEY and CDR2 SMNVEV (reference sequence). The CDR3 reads CASSLSLLSEQFF. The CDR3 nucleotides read TGTGCCAGCAGTTTATCCCTGTTGTCTGAGCAGTTCTTC.

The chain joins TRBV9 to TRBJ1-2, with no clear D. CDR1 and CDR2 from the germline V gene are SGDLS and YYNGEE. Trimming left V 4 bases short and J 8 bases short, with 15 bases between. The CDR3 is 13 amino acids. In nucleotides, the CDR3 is TGTGCCAGCAGCCCTAGGACTCGTGAAGGCTACACCTTC. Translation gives CASSPRTREGYTF.

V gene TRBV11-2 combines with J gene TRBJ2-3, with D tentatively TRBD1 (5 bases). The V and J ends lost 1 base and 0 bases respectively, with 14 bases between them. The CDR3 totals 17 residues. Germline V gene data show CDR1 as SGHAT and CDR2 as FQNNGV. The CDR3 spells CASSLAGSDTSTDTQYF. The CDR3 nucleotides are TGTGCCAGCAGCTTAGCTGGGTCGGACACTAGCACAGATACGCAGTATTTT.

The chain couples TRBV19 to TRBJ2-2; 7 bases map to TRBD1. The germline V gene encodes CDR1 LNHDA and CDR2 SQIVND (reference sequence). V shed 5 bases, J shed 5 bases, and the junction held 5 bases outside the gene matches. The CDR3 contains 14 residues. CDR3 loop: CASSLGQATGELFF. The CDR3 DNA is TGTGCCAGTAGTCTAGGACAGGCAACCGGGGAGCTGTTTTTT.

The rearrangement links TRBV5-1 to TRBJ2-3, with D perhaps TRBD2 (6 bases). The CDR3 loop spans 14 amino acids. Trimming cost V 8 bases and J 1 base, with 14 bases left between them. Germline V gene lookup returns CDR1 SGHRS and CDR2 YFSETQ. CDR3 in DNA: TGCGCCAGTACGCGGGACCACCGCACAGATACGCAGTATTTT. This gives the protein CASTRDHRTDTQYF.

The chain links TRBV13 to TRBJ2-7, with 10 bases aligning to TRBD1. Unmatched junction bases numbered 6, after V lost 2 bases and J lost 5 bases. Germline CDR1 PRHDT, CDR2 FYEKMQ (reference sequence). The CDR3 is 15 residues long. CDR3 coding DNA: TGTGCCAGCAGCTTAAAGTGGGACAGGGGCGACGAGCAGTACTTC. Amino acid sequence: CASSLKWDRGDEQYF.

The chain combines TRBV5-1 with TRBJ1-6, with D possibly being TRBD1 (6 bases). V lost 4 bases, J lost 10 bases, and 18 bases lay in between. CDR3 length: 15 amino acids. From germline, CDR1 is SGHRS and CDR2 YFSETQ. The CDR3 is CASSRRGQGESPLHF. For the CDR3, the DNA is TGCGCCAGCAGCCGCAGGGGTCAGGGAGAATCACCCCTCCACTTT.

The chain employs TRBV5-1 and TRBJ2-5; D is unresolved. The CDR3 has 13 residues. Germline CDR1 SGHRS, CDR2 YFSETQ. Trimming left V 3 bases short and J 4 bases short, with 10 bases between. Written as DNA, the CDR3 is TGCGCCAGCAGCTCGGACGGTCCAGAGACCCAGTACTTC. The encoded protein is CASSSDGPETQYF.

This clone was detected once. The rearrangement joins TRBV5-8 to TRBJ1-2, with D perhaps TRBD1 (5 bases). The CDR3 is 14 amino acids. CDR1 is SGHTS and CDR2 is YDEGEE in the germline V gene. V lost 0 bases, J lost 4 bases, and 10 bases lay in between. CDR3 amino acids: CASSLESGPYGYTF. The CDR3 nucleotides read TGTGCCAGCAGCTTGGAGTCAGGGCCCTATGGCTACACCTTC.

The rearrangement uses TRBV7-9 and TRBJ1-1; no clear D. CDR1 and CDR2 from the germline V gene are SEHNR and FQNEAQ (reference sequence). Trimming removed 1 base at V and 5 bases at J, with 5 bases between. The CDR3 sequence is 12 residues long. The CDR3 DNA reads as TGTGCCAGCAGCTTAGGGTATACTGAAGCTTTCTTT. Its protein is CASSLGYTEAFF.

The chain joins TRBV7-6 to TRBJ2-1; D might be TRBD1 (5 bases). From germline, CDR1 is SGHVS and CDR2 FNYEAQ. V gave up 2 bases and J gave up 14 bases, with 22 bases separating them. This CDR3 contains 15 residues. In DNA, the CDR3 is TGTGCCAGCAGCTTATCCGGATTTAGGGGTCGGATTGAGTTCTTC. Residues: CASSLSGFRGRIEFF.

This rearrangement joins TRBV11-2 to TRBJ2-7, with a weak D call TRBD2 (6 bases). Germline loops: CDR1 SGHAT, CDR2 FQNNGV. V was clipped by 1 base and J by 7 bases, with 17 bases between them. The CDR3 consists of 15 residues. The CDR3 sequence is CASSLVGGLLVEQYF. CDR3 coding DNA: TGTGCCAGCAGCTTAGTTGGGGGACTGTTGGTTGAGCAGTACTTC.

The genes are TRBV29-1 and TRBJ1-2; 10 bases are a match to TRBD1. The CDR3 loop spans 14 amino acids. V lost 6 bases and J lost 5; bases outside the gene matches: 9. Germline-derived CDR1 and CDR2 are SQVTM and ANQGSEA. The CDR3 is CSVDEGTGDYGYTF. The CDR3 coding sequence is TGCAGCGTCGATGAGGGGACAGGGGATTATGGCTACACCTTC.

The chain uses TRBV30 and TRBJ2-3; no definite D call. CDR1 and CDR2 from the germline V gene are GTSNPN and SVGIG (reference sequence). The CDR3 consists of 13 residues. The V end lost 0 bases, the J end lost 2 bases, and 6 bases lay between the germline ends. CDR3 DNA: TGTGCCTGGAGTGTACTCCCCACAGATACGCAGTATTTT. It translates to CAWSVLPTDTQYF.

The chain's CDR3 is CASSLNLVGYGFEQYF. CDR3 nucleotide sequence: TGTGCCAGCAGCTTAAATCTGGTGGGGTATGGGTTCGAGCAGTACTTC. The rearrangement links TRBV13 to TRBJ2-5; D gene uncertain. The J call may not be correct, given that the DNA end is closer to TRBJ2-7. The CDR3 sequence is 16 residues long. Germline loops: CDR1 PRHDT, CDR2 FYEKMQ (reference sequence).